This T cell receptor (beta chain) was found in a study of OX40 agonist ivuxolimab in advanced cancers. Across the study: Aged roughly 23 to 80 with a mean of around 60 years, they were around 83% male. Three patients had partial responses: one hepatocellular carcinoma, two cutaneous melanoma. General study points: Low normalized clonal expansion also occurred in some nonresponding patients.

The assay was immunoSEQ multiplex PCR, and TCRdb's table has in-frame clones only and misses some. Among around 17,000 clones listed, approximately 92% were seen once. Per the germline V gene, CDR1 is WSHSY and CDR2 is SAAADI. The CDR3 runs 11 residues. V gave up 3 bases and J gave up 8 bases, with 4 bases separating them. As for this clone: Antigen: not known.

This receptor was taken from an adult with an advanced solid tumor such as melanoma, head and neck, liver or kidney cancer. The V gene is TRBV10-2, the J gene TRBJ1-4; D call uncertain. Sequences were derived from CD4+ or CD8+ T cells sorted from blood, sampled in a trial of the OX40 agonist ivuxolimab. CDR3 region: CASSDGEKLFF. The CDR3 coding sequence is TGCGCCAGCAGTGATGGGGAAAAACTGTTTTTT.